Listed here are 27 T cell receptor beta chains from one sample, sequenced in a study of T cells in women clearing cervical HPV infection. Clones were sequenced by immunoSEQ multiplex PCR, and TCRdb holds only the in-frame ones, with some missing. This table holds approximately 16,000 clones. Sample: blood buffy coat. The receptors come from a woman aged 18 to 75 with a cervical HPV16 infection that either progressed to CIN3+ or cleared (not recorded which).

CDR3 protein: CSAKHRDFSNEQFF. The sequenced part of the CDR3 DNA is TGCAGTGCTAAACACCGGGACTTTAGCAATGAG. The chain has TRBV20-1 and TRBJ2-1, with D tentatively TRBD2 (6 bases). Read sequence stops 3 residues before the CDR3 end, and the germline J gene provides the missing end. Germline V CDR1 and CDR2: DFQATT, SNEGSKA (reference sequence). V lost 4 bases and J 6 bases, leaving 16 bases between the germline ends. CDR3 length: 14 amino acids.

In the case of this clone: Read coverage stops 3 residues before the CDR3 terminus; the germline J gene supplies the remainder. This chain connects TRBV19 to TRBJ1-2; D may be TRBD1 (5 bases). Trimming cost V 4 bases and J 2 bases, with 8 bases left between them. Germline loops: CDR1 LNHDA, CDR2 SQIVND (reference sequence). The CDR3 is 13 amino acids. This chain's CDR3 is CASSKGINYGYTF. Incomplete CDR3 DNA: TGTGCCAGTAGTAAGGGGATAAACTATGGC.

Notes on this clone: The read ends 3 residues early relative to the CDR3; the germline J gene fills the gap. This chain connects TRBV12-3 or TRBV12-4 to TRBJ1-2; D remains unclear. There are 13 residues in the CDR3. CDR3 sequence: CASSSPRARSYTF. The DNA read from the CDR3 is TGTGCCAGCAGTTCGCCGAGGGCGAGGAGC.

The CDR3 bases that were read are TGTGCCAGCAGCTCTAGCGGGGGAGGAGAGACG. Its translation: CASSSSGGGET. The CDR3 as a whole reads CASSSSGGGETQYF. The chain links TRBV7-7 to TRBJ2-3; 10 bases match TRBD2. Sequencing ends 3 residues short of the CDR3 end; the germline J gene provides the rest. Germline-derived CDR1 and CDR2 are SSHAT and FNYEAQ (reference sequence). The CDR3 runs 14 residues. Full variable domain (missing parts from reference TRBV7-7 and TRBJ2-3): GAGVSQSPRYKVTKRGQDVTLRCDPISSHATLYWYQQALGQGPEFLTYFNYEAQPDKSGLPSDRFSAERPEGSISTLTIQRTEQRDSAMYRCASSSSGGGETQYFGPGTRLTVL.

Of note for this clone: The read terminates 3 residues before the CDR3 end, so the remaining end is supplied by the germline J gene. This chain uses TRBV11-2 with TRBJ2-7; D gene uncertain. The germline V gene has CDR1 SGHAT and CDR2 FQNNGV. The CDR3 extends over 12 amino acids. The V gene lost 5 bases and the J gene lost 2 bases, with 7 bases spanning the gap. The CDR3 loop is CASSPRPYEQYF. The part of the CDR3 DNA that was read is TGTGCCAGCAGCCCAAGGCCCTACGAG.

A remark on this clone: The read ends 3 residues shy of where the CDR3 ends; the end is completed using the germline J gene. The V call is TRBV7-9, the J call TRBJ1-1, with a weak D call TRBD1 (5 bases). CDR3 size: 15 residues. CDR1 and CDR2 (germline): SEHNR, FQNEAQ (reference sequence). The part of the CDR3 DNA that was read is TGTGCCAGCAGCTTACCTAGCGGGGGAATAGATACG. Translation: CASSLPSGGIDT. The whole CDR3 is CASSLPSGGIDTAFF.

For this clone: The read ends 3 residues before the CDR3 terminus; that terminus is restored from the germline J gene. V is TRBV19 and J is TRBJ2-7, with D possibly being TRBD1 (5 bases). Germline V lookup: CDR1 LNHDA, CDR2 SQIVND (reference sequence). Trimming pared 3 bases from V and 1 base from J, leaving 13 bases between. The CDR3 is 15 amino acids. CDR3 in amino acids: CASSIRGRASYEQYF. CDR3 DNA (partial): TGTGCCAGTAGTATCCGAGGCAGGGCTTCCTACGAG. The full variable domain, rest sourced from reference TRBV19 and TRBJ2-7, is DGGITQSPKYLFRKEGQNVTLSCEQNLNHDAMYWYRQDPGQGLRLIYYSQIVNDFQKGDIAEGYSVSREKKESFPLTVTSAQKNPTAFYLCASSIRGRASYEQYFGPGTRLTVT.

This clone is medium-sized by frequency. The read falls 3 residues short of the CDR3 end, and the missing part is taken from the germline J gene. The chain couples TRBV2 to TRBJ2-1; 7 nucleotides line up with TRBD1. This CDR3 spans 13 amino acids. The V gene end was trimmed by 7 bases and the J gene end by 4 bases; junction bases not matched to a gene: 4. CDR1 SNHLY and CDR2 FYNNEI come from the germline V gene. The covered CDR3 bases are TGTGCCAGCACACAGGGGCTGTACAATGAG. This codes for CASTQGLYNE. The complete CDR3 protein is CASTQGLYNEQFF.

Turning to this clone: The read falls 3 residues short of the CDR3 end, and the missing part is taken from the germline J gene. The chain has TRBV7-9 and TRBJ2-3; 7 positions match TRBD2. The CDR3 loop spans 15 amino acids. Germline V gives CDR1 SEHNR, CDR2 FQNEAQ (reference sequence). V gave up 3 bases and J gave up 5 bases; unmatched junction bases: 8. The CDR3: CASSFGGGPLDTQYF. The CDR3 bases that were read are TGTGCCAGCAGCTTCGGGGGAGGGCCGTTAGATACG.

Concerning this clone itself: The DNA ends 3 residues before the CDR3 does, and the rest of the CDR3 is filled in from the germline J gene. V usage is TRBV14 and J usage is TRBJ2-7; 7 nucleotides agree with TRBD2. The ends lost 4 bases at V and 2 bases at J; junction bases unmatched: 5. The CDR3 is made up of 14 amino acids. In germline, CDR1 is SGHDN, CDR2 FVKESK. CDR3 amino acids: CASSPGLITYEQYF. CDR3 DNA, as far as it was read: TGTGCCAGCAGCCCGGGACTAATTACCTACGAG.

Concerning this clone: With the read ending 3 residues before the CDR3 end, the germline J gene is used to fill in that end. The chain links TRBV29-1 to TRBJ1-2, with TRBD1 matching 11 bases. There are 13 residues in the CDR3. The germline V gene has CDR1 SQVTM and CDR2 ANQGSEA. The sequenced part of the CDR3 DNA is TGCAGCTTGTGGACAGGGGGCAGTGATACC. It translates to CSLWTGGSDT. In full, the CDR3 is CSLWTGGSDTYTF.

In the case of this clone: The read halts 3 residues ahead of the CDR3 end, with the missing end drawn from the germline J gene. The V gene is TRBV7-9, the J gene TRBJ1-2, with a weak D call TRBD1 (5 bases). This CDR3 has 14 amino acids. CDR1 SEHNR and CDR2 FQNEAQ come from the germline V gene (reference sequence). The part of the CDR3 DNA that was read is TGTGCCAGCAGCTTTGGGGGAGCGGGGTACGAC. Amino acids: CASSFGGAGYD. The complete CDR3 sequence is CASSFGGAGYDYTF.

Concerning this clone: The CDR3 end is not reached by the read, which stops 3 residues before it; the germline J gene fills it in. The chain couples TRBV20-1 to TRBJ2-7; 7 bases line up with TRBD2. V gave up 4 bases and J gave up 4 bases; unmatched junction bases: 10. From germline, CDR1 is DFQATT and CDR2 SNEGSKA (reference sequence). This CDR3 has 14 amino acids. The CDR3 loop reads CSAKAGERFYEQYF. Incomplete CDR3 DNA: TGCAGTGCTAAGGCGGGGGAGCGCTTTTACGAG.

In the case of this clone: The read terminates 3 residues before the CDR3 end, so the remaining end is supplied by the germline J gene. The rearrangement joins TRBV7-8 to TRBJ2-2; D is undetermined. This CDR3 has 15 amino acids. Germline assignment: CDR1 SGHVS and CDR2 FQNEAQ. This CDR3 reads CASSLGAMANSPLFF. The CDR3 bases that were read are TGTGCCAGCAGCTTAGGTGCAATGGCCAATTCACCG.

Comments on this clone: The read terminates 3 residues ahead of where the CDR3 ends, so the germline J gene completes it. The J gene is TRBJ1-2, the V gene TRBV11-1; TRBD1 matches at 7 bases. The CDR3 sequence is 15 residues long. The V gene's germline CDR1 is SGHAT and CDR2 FQDESV (reference sequence). Trimming took 6 bases from V and 3 from J; bases not matched to a gene: 10. The CDR3 loop is CASSSSYRGDYGYTF. The DNA read from the CDR3 is TGTGCCAGCAGTTCAAGCTACAGGGGTGACTATGGC.

Points on this clone: The read is 3 residues too short to cover the CDR3 end, so that end is filled in from the germline J gene. The gene calls are TRBV6-2 or TRBV6-3 and TRBJ1-1, with 8 bases lining up with TRBD1. From germline, CDR1 is MNHEY and CDR2 SVGEGT. The junction had 12 bases not matched to a gene; V was cut back by 6 bases and J by 3 bases. The CDR3 runs 16 residues. The sequenced part of the CDR3 DNA is TGTGCCAGCAGGCCTCCATCAACAGGGGGGGACACTGAA. Translation: CASRPPSTGGDTE. The whole CDR3 sequence reads CASRPPSTGGDTEAFF.

In regard to this clone: From the germline J gene comes the end of the CDR3, since the read stops 3 residues before it. V and J are TRBV10-3 and TRBJ2-3, with 8 bases lining up with TRBD1. Germline V CDR1 and CDR2: ENHRY, SYGVKD. CDR3 size: 13 residues. V shed 6 bases, J shed 4 bases, and the junction held 3 bases outside the gene matches. CDR3 DNA, as far as it was read: TGTGCCATCAGGGACAGGGTGGCAGATACG. Protein sequence: CAIRDRVADT. The CDR3 in full is CAIRDRVADTQYF.

On this clone: Read data end 3 residues before the CDR3 end; the end is taken from the germline J gene. The V gene is TRBV6-2 or TRBV6-3, the J gene TRBJ1-5; 10 nucleotides match TRBD1. Per the germline V gene, CDR1 is MNHEY and CDR2 is SVGEGT. The CDR3 covers 15 residues. V was clipped by 7 bases and J by 5 bases; unmatched bases: 8. CDR3 sequence: CASNYGTGDYQPQHF. Incomplete CDR3 DNA: TGTGCCAGCAACTACGGGACAGGGGATTATCAGCCC.

Concerning this clone itself: The CDR3 end falls 3 residues outside the read, so it is completed with the germline J gene. This sequence joins TRBV6-2 or TRBV6-3 and TRBJ1-2; D remains unclear. CDR3 length: 13 amino acids. V was trimmed by 5 bases and J by 1 base, leaving 8 bases between them. The germline V gene encodes CDR1 MNHEY and CDR2 SVGEGT. The CDR3 region is CASSRGFNYGYTF. The DNA read from the CDR3 is TGTGCCAGCAGTCGCGGCTTTAACTATGGC.

In regard to this clone: The read comes to an end 3 residues before the CDR3 does, leaving the germline J gene to fill in the end. The V call is TRBV5-1, the J call TRBJ1-1; 8 bases are shared with TRBD1. V lost 0 bases, J lost 0 bases, and 7 bases stayed unmatched. CDR1 and CDR2 from the germline V gene are SGHRS and YFSETQ. This CDR3 region has 17 residues. CDR3 bases read: TGCGCCAGCAGCTTGGAGACAGGGGACCTAATGAACACTGAA. Its translation: CASSLETGDLMNTE. The full-length CDR3 reads as CASSLETGDLMNTEAFF.

On this clone: A junction boundary mismatches the germline segment, possibly from a read error. From the germline J gene comes the end of the CDR3, since the read stops 3 residues before it. V gene TRBV5-5 combines with J gene TRBJ2-2; perhaps TRBD1 as D (6 bases). The CDR3 sequence is 14 residues long. Germline V gene data show CDR1 as SGHKS and CDR2 as YYEKEE (reference sequence). The sequenced CDR3 bases are TGTGCCAGCAGGTTGGGGGCGGGCACCGGGGAG. This translates into CASRLGAGTGE. The whole CDR3 reads CASRLGAGTGELFF.

Remarks on this clone: Read sequence stops 3 residues before the CDR3 end, and the germline J gene provides the missing end. The V call is TRBV19, the J call TRBJ1-5; TRBD1 matches 8 bases. Germline loops: CDR1 LNHDA, CDR2 SQIVND (reference sequence). V was clipped by 7 bases and J by 0 bases; unmatched bases: 2. The CDR3 has 14 amino acids. CDR3 in amino acids: CASTTGVSNQPQHF. The CDR3 DNA, read in part, is TGTGCCAGTACGACAGGGGTTAGCAATCAGCCC.

A remark on this clone: Coverage ceases 3 residues before the CDR3 finishes, and the germline J gene fills in the end. The rearrangement joins TRBV7-2 to TRBJ2-7, with 7 positions matching TRBD2. The CDR3 runs 14 residues. The V gene's germline CDR1 is SGHTA and CDR2 FQGNSA. J was trimmed by 2 bases and V by 4 bases; bases with no gene match: 5. The covered CDR3 bases are TGTGCCAGCAGCTATATACGGGGGGCCTACGAG. Encoded protein: CASSYIRGAYE. The full CDR3 is CASSYIRGAYEQYF. Filled out from reference TRBV7-2 and TRBJ2-7, the complete variable domain reads GAGVSQSPSNKVTEKGKDVELRCDPISGHTALYWYRQSLGQGLEFLIYFQGNSAPDKSGLPSDRFSAERTGGSVSTLTIQRTQQEDSAVYLCASSYIRGAYEQYFGPGTRLTVT.

With regard to this clone: The read finishes 3 residues shy of the CDR3 end, and the germline J gene is used to complete it. The chain recombines TRBV7-6 with TRBJ1-5; D remains ambiguous. Trimming left V 2 bases short and J 4 bases short, with 15 bases between. Germline V gene data show CDR1 as SGHVS and CDR2 as FNYEAQ. The CDR3 extends over 16 amino acids. The CDR3 loop is CASSLKAGDTNQPQHF. Incomplete CDR3 DNA: TGTGCCAGCAGCTTAAAGGCAGGCGACACTAATCAGCCC.

Note on this clone: The read falls 3 residues short of the CDR3 end, and the missing part is taken from the germline J gene. The J gene is TRBJ2-2, the V gene TRBV5-1; 7 positions agree with TRBD1. V gave up 4 bases and J gave up 1 base; unmatched junction bases: 4. This CDR3 has 15 residues. The germline CDR1 and CDR2 sequences are SGHRS and YFSETQ. The sequenced part of the CDR3 DNA is TGCGCCAGCAGCAAAGGGACAGTGAACACCGGGGAG. This codes for CASSKGTVNTGE. The CDR3 in its entirety is CASSKGTVNTGELFF.

Of note for this clone: The CDR3 goes on 3 residues after the read ends, and that part is filled in from the germline J gene. The chain has TRBV27 and TRBJ2-7, with a tentative D call TRBD2 (5 bases). Germline V gives CDR1 MNHEY, CDR2 SMNVEV (reference sequence). The CDR3 extends over 15 amino acids. The germline V and J ends were trimmed by 7 bases and 2 bases, with 18 bases remaining between them. Partial CDR3 DNA: TGTGCCAGCACTCACTCAGGAGGCAAAACCTACGAG. Its protein product is CASTHSGGKTYE. The complete CDR3 reads CASTHSGGKTYEQYF.

With regard to this clone: The DNA ends 3 residues before the CDR3 does, and the rest of the CDR3 is filled in from the germline J gene. J is TRBJ2-1 and V is TRBV7-2; 7 nucleotides line up with TRBD1. Germline CDR1 and CDR2: SGHTA and FQGNSA. V gave up 5 bases and J gave up 6 bases; unmatched junction bases: 7. The CDR3 totals 14 residues. The DNA read from the CDR3 is TGTGCCAGCAGCCGGGCAGGGGGAAGCAATGAG. Protein: CASSRAGGSNE. The whole CDR3 region reads CASSRAGGSNEQFF. The full variable domain, its missing parts supplied by reference TRBV7-2 and TRBJ2-1, is GAGVSQSPSNKVTEKGKDVELRCDPISGHTALYWYRQSLGQGLEFLIYFQGNSAPDKSGLPSDRFSAERTGGSVSTLTIQRTQQEDSAVYLCASSRAGGSNEQFFGPGTRLTVL.